The rows below give T cell receptor beta chains drawn from one sample of a study of blood T cell repertoires in COVID-19. Libraries were prepared by immunoSEQ multiplex PCR; TCRdb keeps only in-frame clonotypes and omits some of them. The sample carries under 200,000 clones, approximately 80% recorded once. Sequencing was carried out using peripheral blood. The receptors derive from a man between 60 and 70 years old with acute or convalescent COVID-19. Both conserved end residues are part of each CDR3. The order of the fields is V gene, clone size, D gene, J gene, CDR3 DNA, CDR3 protein. A D gene is named only where the DNA matches it firmly. The size field is filled for only some rows; it gives once, few, many or a size class.

V gene: TRBV6-4
clone size: NA
D gene: NA
J gene: TRBJ2-1
CDR3 DNA: TGTGCCAGCAGTGACTCGGGGGGGGCCTCCTACAATGAGCAGTTCTTC
CDR3 protein: CASSDSGGASYNEQFF

V gene: TRBV4-1
clone size: few
D gene: NA
J gene: TRBJ2-5
CDR3 DNA: TGCGCCAGCAGCCAAGTGTACAGCCTCGGAGAGACCCAGTACTTC
CDR3 protein: CASSQVYSLGETQYF

V gene: TRBV9
clone size: NA
D gene: TRBD1
J gene: TRBJ1-2
CDR3 DNA: TGTGCCAGCAGCGTAGTGGCAGGGGGCAACTATGGCTACACCTTC
CDR3 protein: CASSVVAGGNYGYTF

V gene: TRBV13
clone size: NA
D gene: TRBD1
J gene: TRBJ1-3
CDR3 DNA: TGTGCCAGCAGCTGGACAGGGACTGGAAACACCATATATTTT
CDR3 protein: CASSWTGTGNTIYF

V gene: TRBV14
clone size: NA
D gene: NA
J gene: TRBJ1-4
CDR3 DNA: TGTGCCAGCAGCCAAGGTGTCGTCGAAAAACTGTTTTTT
CDR3 protein: CASSQGVVEKLFF

V gene: TRBV25-1
clone size: NA
D gene: TRBD1
J gene: TRBJ2-3
CDR3 DNA: TGTGCCAGCAGTGAATTTGGACAGGGTAGCACAGATACGCAGTATTTT
CDR3 protein: CASSEFGQGSTDTQYF

V gene: TRBV5-4
clone size: NA
D gene: NA
J gene: TRBJ1-1
CDR3 DNA: TGTGCCAGCAGGGGCAGGAACACTGAAGCTTTCTTT
CDR3 protein: CASRGRNTEAFF

V gene: TRBV5-1
clone size: NA
D gene: NA
J gene: TRBJ1-3
CDR3 DNA: TGCGCCAGCAGCTTGGTGGGAGACTCTGGAAACACCATATATTTT
CDR3 protein: CASSLVGDSGNTIYF

V gene: TRBV30
clone size: NA
D gene: NA
J gene: TRBJ1-1
CDR3 DNA: TGTGCCGGATCGACAGTGGCGGACACTGAAGCTTTCTTT
CDR3 protein: CAGSTVADTEAFF

V gene: TRBV28
clone size: NA
D gene: TRBD1
J gene: TRBJ2-3
CDR3 DNA: TGTGCCAGCAGTTCCTGGGGACAGGGGTCTTCGTATACGCAGTATTTT
CDR3 protein: CASSSWGQGSSYTQYF

V gene: TRBV13
clone size: NA
D gene: NA
J gene: TRBJ2-1
CDR3 DNA: TGTGCCAGCAGCTTAGGGCGGAGCTCCTACAATGAGCAGTTCTTC
CDR3 protein: CASSLGRSSYNEQFF

V gene: TRBV9
clone size: NA
D gene: TRBD1
J gene: TRBJ1-6
CDR3 DNA: TGTGCCAGCAGCGAGGACAGGGCCTGGGGGTCACCCCTCCACTTT
CDR3 protein: CASSEDRAWGSPLHF

V gene: TRBV2
clone size: few
D gene: NA
J gene: TRBJ2-5
CDR3 DNA: TGTGCCAGCATGGCTCGGACACAAGAGACCCAGTACTTC
CDR3 protein: CASMARTQETQYF

V gene: TRBV6-5
clone size: NA
D gene: TRBD2
J gene: TRBJ2-7
CDR3 DNA: TGTGCCAGCAGTTACTCTAGCGGGGATGCCTACGAGCAGTACTTC
CDR3 protein: CASSYSSGDAYEQYF

V gene: TRBV11-3
clone size: NA
D gene: NA
J gene: TRBJ2-1
CDR3 DNA: TGTGCCAGCAGCTTCAGTGGCTCCTACAATGAGCAGTTCTTC
CDR3 protein: CASSFSGSYNEQFF

V gene: TRBV19
clone size: NA
D gene: NA
J gene: TRBJ1-1
CDR3 DNA: TGTGCCAGTAGTATAGGGCAGTGGGAAGCTTTCTTT
CDR3 protein: CASSIGQWEAFF

V gene: TRBV5-6
clone size: NA
D gene: TRBD1
J gene: TRBJ1-2
CDR3 DNA: TGTGCCAGCAGCTTGCAGGGGGCAGAGGGCTACACCTTC
CDR3 protein: CASSLQGAEGYTF

V gene: TRBV7-3
clone size: NA
D gene: TRBD1
J gene: TRBJ2-5
CDR3 DNA: TGTGCCAGCAGCTTAGGCGTTGTGGACAGGGGAGAGACCCAGTACTTC
CDR3 protein: CASSLGVVDRGETQYF

V gene: TRBV5-1
clone size: NA
D gene: NA
J gene: TRBJ2-7
CDR3 DNA: TGCGCCAGCAGCTCCGGGATCCCCCGGCCTCACGAGCAGTACTTC
CDR3 protein: CASSSGIPRPHEQYF

V gene: TRBV4-3
clone size: NA
D gene: TRBD2
J gene: TRBJ2-5
CDR3 DNA: TGCGCCAGCAGCCAAGGGACGGGGGGGCTAGGAGAGACCCAGTACTTC
CDR3 protein: CASSQGTGGLGETQYF

V gene: TRBV2
clone size: NA
D gene: TRBD2
J gene: TRBJ2-3
CDR3 DNA: TGTGCCAGCAGCGTATCCGCGGGGGGGGATACGCAGTATTTT
CDR3 protein: CASSVSAGGDTQYF

V gene: TRBV30
clone size: once
D gene: TRBD2
J gene: TRBJ2-5
CDR3 DNA: TGTGCCTGGAGGAGGGGGACTAGCGGGGTTAATTACCAAGAGACCCAGTACTTC
CDR3 protein: CAWRRGTSGVNYQETQYF

V gene: TRBV27
clone size: NA
D gene: TRBD1
J gene: TRBJ1-2
CDR3 DNA: TGTGCCAGCAGTTTCTCGACAGGGACATATGGCTACACCTTC
CDR3 protein: CASSFSTGTYGYTF

V gene: TRBV19
clone size: NA
D gene: NA
J gene: TRBJ2-7
CDR3 DNA: TGTGCCAGTAGTATAGATGGGGGGGCGGGGAACGAGCAGTACTTC
CDR3 protein: CASSIDGGAGNEQYF

V gene: TRBV6-5
clone size: NA
D gene: TRBD1
J gene: TRBJ1-2
CDR3 DNA: TGTGCCAGCAGTACAGGGGGGGGATCTAACTATGGCTACACCTTC
CDR3 protein: CASSTGGGSNYGYTF

V gene: TRBV19
clone size: once
D gene: TRBD1
J gene: TRBJ1-6
CDR3 DNA: TGTGCCAGTAGTATGAGAGGGGGCCCGAATTCACCCCTCCACTTT
CDR3 protein: CASSMRGGPNSPLHF

V gene: TRBV5-1
clone size: NA
D gene: NA
J gene: TRBJ2-2
CDR3 DNA: TGCGCCAGCAGCTCGAACGCCGGACAGAACACCGGGGAGCTGTTTTTT
CDR3 protein: CASSSNAGQNTGELFF

V gene: TRBV3-1/TRBV3-2
clone size: NA
D gene: NA
J gene: TRBJ2-1
CDR3 DNA: TGTGCCAGCAGCCGGGAGGCCGGGACCTACAATGAGCAGTTCTTC
CDR3 protein: CASSREAGTYNEQFF

V gene: TRBV7-8
clone size: NA
D gene: NA
J gene: TRBJ1-2
CDR3 DNA: TGTGCCAGCAGCTTATTACAGGGAACGAGCTATGGCTACACCTTC
CDR3 protein: CASSLLQGTSYGYTF

V gene: TRBV11-2
clone size: NA
D gene: TRBD2
J gene: TRBJ2-1
CDR3 DNA: TGTGCCAGCAGATCTAGCGGGGGGGCAAATGAGCAGTTCTTC
CDR3 protein: CASRSSGGANEQFF

V gene: TRBV4-3
clone size: NA
D gene: NA
J gene: TRBJ2-5
CDR3 DNA: TGCGCCAGCAGCCAATTCGGCCAAGAGACCCAGTACTTC
CDR3 protein: CASSQFGQETQYF

V gene: TRBV7-8
clone size: NA
D gene: TRBD1
J gene: TRBJ1-2
CDR3 DNA: TGTGCCAGCAGCCTGACAGGGTTAGGCTACACCTTC
CDR3 protein: CASSLTGLGYTF

V gene: TRBV19
clone size: NA
D gene: TRBD1
J gene: TRBJ1-2
CDR3 DNA: TGTGCCAGTAGGGCGGTAAGGGGGACAGGCTATGGCTACACCTTC
CDR3 protein: CASRAVRGTGYGYTF

V gene: TRBV20-1
clone size: NA
D gene: NA
J gene: TRBJ1-1
CDR3 DNA: TGCAGTGCTAGTTCCAGGGGCACTGAAGCTTTCTTT
CDR3 protein: CSASSRGTEAFF

V gene: TRBV9
clone size: NA
D gene: TRBD1
J gene: TRBJ1-3
CDR3 DNA: TGTGCCAGCAGGGGGGACAGCTCTGGAAACACCATATATTTT
CDR3 protein: CASRGDSSGNTIYF

V gene: TRBV2
clone size: NA
D gene: TRBD2
J gene: TRBJ2-5
CDR3 DNA: TGTGCCAGCACCGGACTAGCAGCCCTCCAAGAGACCCAGTACTTC
CDR3 protein: CASTGLAALQETQYF

V gene: TRBV5-1
clone size: NA
D gene: NA
J gene: TRBJ2-2
CDR3 DNA: TGCGCCAGCAGCTCCCGAGACGGGGAGCTGTTTTTT
CDR3 protein: CASSSRDGELFF

V gene: TRBV18
clone size: NA
D gene: TRBD1
J gene: TRBJ2-3
CDR3 DNA: TGTGCCAGCTCAGACAGGGGGGATACGCAGTATTTT
CDR3 protein: CASSDRGDTQYF

V gene: TRBV19
clone size: NA
D gene: NA
J gene: TRBJ2-3
CDR3 DNA: TGTGCCAGTAGTATCGCCCAGGGGAACGCAGATACGCAGTATTTT
CDR3 protein: CASSIAQGNADTQYF

V gene: TRBV6-1
clone size: NA
D gene: TRBD2
J gene: TRBJ2-7
CDR3 DNA: TGTGCCAGCAGTGAACTACGGGGGGGTAATGTCTACTACGAGCAGTACTTC
CDR3 protein: CASSELRGGNVYYEQYF

V gene: TRBV2
clone size: NA
D gene: NA
J gene: TRBJ2-1
CDR3 DNA: TGTGCCAGCCCGAGGTTCTTAGACAATGAGCAGTTCTTC
CDR3 protein: CASPRFLDNEQFF

V gene: TRBV7-2
clone size: NA
D gene: NA
J gene: TRBJ1-5
CDR3 DNA: TGTGCCAGCAGCTTATTGTCGGGGGACAATCAGCCCCAGCATTTT
CDR3 protein: CASSLLSGDNQPQHF

V gene: TRBV9
clone size: few
D gene: TRBD1
J gene: TRBJ1-3
CDR3 DNA: TGTGCCAGCAGCGTAGCCCAGGGGGGCGGTGGAAACACCATATATTTT
CDR3 protein: CASSVAQGGGGNTIYF

V gene: TRBV7-2
clone size: NA
D gene: TRBD1
J gene: TRBJ1-6
CDR3 DNA: TGTGCCAGCAGACTTATCGGACAGGGTAATTCACCCCTCCACTTT
CDR3 protein: CASRLIGQGNSPLHF

V gene: TRBV21-1
clone size: NA
D gene: NA
J gene: TRBJ2-4
CDR3 DNA: TGTGCCAGCAGCGAAAACATTAATTACAGGGATTACAAAAACATTCAGTACTTC
CDR3 protein: CASSENINYRDYKNIQYF

V gene: TRBV5-1
clone size: NA
D gene: NA
J gene: TRBJ2-7
CDR3 DNA: TGCGCCAGCAGCTTCCGGGAGTTCCCCTATCGCGCCTACGAGCAGTACTTC
CDR3 protein: CASSFREFPYRAYEQYF

V gene: TRBV3-1/TRBV3-2
clone size: NA
D gene: NA
J gene: TRBJ1-2
CDR3 DNA: TGTGCCAGCAGCCGACAGTCTACTAACTATGGCTACACCTTC
CDR3 protein: CASSRQSTNYGYTF

V gene: TRBV6-5
clone size: NA
D gene: NA
J gene: TRBJ1-2
CDR3 DNA: TGTGCCAGCAGTTACTTAGGGCGGGGTTACGGCTACACCTTC
CDR3 protein: CASSYLGRGYGYTF

V gene: TRBV29-1
clone size: NA
D gene: TRBD1
J gene: TRBJ1-1
CDR3 DNA: TGCAGCGTCGCGGCAGGGACAGGGCTTGAAGCTTTCTTT
CDR3 protein: CSVAAGTGLEAFF

V gene: TRBV10-1
clone size: NA
D gene: NA
J gene: TRBJ2-3
CDR3 DNA: TGCGCCACCTCCGAGGACAGTCTCACAGATACGCAGTATTTT
CDR3 protein: CATSEDSLTDTQYF

V gene: TRBV3-1/TRBV3-2
clone size: NA
D gene: TRBD2
J gene: TRBJ2-3
CDR3 DNA: TGTGCCAGCAGCCTCGGACTAGCGGGGGGGGCAGATACGCAGTATTTT
CDR3 protein: CASSLGLAGGADTQYF

V gene: TRBV13
clone size: NA
D gene: NA
J gene: TRBJ2-5
CDR3 DNA: TGTGCCAGCAGCCCCCGGACAGACCAAGAGACCCAGTACTTC
CDR3 protein: CASSPRTDQETQYF

V gene: TRBV11-1
clone size: NA
D gene: TRBD1
J gene: TRBJ1-2
CDR3 DNA: TGTGCCAGCAGCTCTGGACAGGGGAGCTATGGCTACACCTTC
CDR3 protein: CASSSGQGSYGYTF